This is a list of T cell receptor beta chains from one sample in a study of T-cell reconstitution after alpha-beta-depleted transplantation in children. TCRdb reprocessed the PCR reads via MiXCR and lists one record per CDR3 protein. Of hundreds of thousands of distinct CDR3 sequences in the sample, over 9.5% were seen once. The sample in question was PBMCs from the stem cell graft donor, obtained from the stem cell graft. The receptor source for this set is a human donor who donated a stem cell graft to a child with acute myeloid leukemia. Both conserved end residues are part of each CDR3. D genes are given only for firm matches. Not every row has a clone size; where given, it reads once, few, many or a size class.

clone_size d_call j_call v_call cdr3_aa cdr3_nt
many . TRBJ1-2 TRBV25-1 CASWGDLWGYTF TGTGCCAGCTGGGGAGATTTATGGGGCTACACCTTC
. . TRBJ2-7 TRBV29-1 CSADLGAGGEQYF TGCAGCGCAGACTTGGGAGCGGGCGGAGAGCAGTACTTC
few . TRBJ2-1 TRBV3-1 CASSQQRTLYNEQFF TGTGCCAGCAGCCAGCAGCGGACTCTTTACAATGAGCAGTTCTTC
. . TRBJ1-6 TRBV20-1 CSARDLTGSSYNSPLHF TGCAGTGCTAGAGATCTTACAGGGAGCTCCTATAATTCACCCCTCCACTTT
few . TRBJ2-3 TRBV7-2 CASSFGGDADTQYF TGTGCCAGCAGCTTTGGCGGGGACGCAGATACGCAGTATTTT
few . TRBJ2-1 TRBV7-2 CASSQRSTPYNEQFF TGTGCCAGCAGCCAGCGGTCCACCCCCTACAATGAGCAGTTCTTC
. . TRBJ2-4 TRBV20-1 CSASGENIQYF TGCAGTGCTAGCGGTGAAAACATTCAGTACTTC
. TRBD2 TRBJ2-3 TRBV15 CATSRDSGTSGLRDTQYF TGTGCCACCAGCAGAGACTCCGGGACTAGCGGCCTCAGGGATACGCAGTATTTT
many . TRBJ2-1 TRBV29-1 CSVGRLESGRRFF TGCAGCGTTGGCCGACTAGAATCAGGAAGGCGGTTCTTC
many TRBD1 TRBJ2-7 TRBV29-1 CSVRDRGNYEQYF TGCAGCGTCAGGGACAGGGGGAATTACGAGCAGTACTTC
few . TRBJ1-1 TRBV5-5 CASSLQGGGMNTEAFF TGTGCCAGCAGCTTGCAGGGAGGGGGGATGAACACTGAAGCTTTCTTT
once TRBD1 TRBJ2-7 TRBV19 CASSRMSGTGDEQYF TGTGCCAGTAGTCGCATGTCCGGGACAGGGGACGAGCAGTACTTC
many . TRBJ2-1 TRBV4-3 CASSQDTAASGLGQFF TGCGCCAGCAGCCAAGATACGGCGGCAAGCGGGCTGGGGCAGTTCTTC
few TRBD2 TRBJ2-1 TRBV29-1 CSVYLAGVNYNDQFF TGCAGCGTCTATCTAGCGGGAGTAAACTACAATGACCAGTTCTTC
many TRBD2 TRBJ2-4 TRBV20-1 CSATPTSGRASRVKNIQYF TGCAGTGCTACCCCTACTAGCGGGAGGGCCTCTCGAGTCAAAAACATTCAGTACTTC
many TRBD2 TRBJ2-5 TRBV20-1 CSAREGAGGFRETQYF TGCAGTGCTAGAGAAGGAGCGGGAGGGTTCCGGGAGACCCAGTACTTC
few TRBD2 TRBJ2-1 TRBV20-1 CSARDGGEVYNEQFF TGCAGTGCTAGAGATGGGGGGGAGGTTTACAATGAGCAGTTCTTC
. . TRBJ2-1 TRBV9 CASSVGAGPPDSEQFF TGTGCCAGCAGCGTAGGGGCGGGCCCGCCCGACAGTGAGCAGTTCTTC
. . TRBJ2-2 TRBV7-3 CASRVTGSAGELFF TGTGCCAGCAGGGTAACAGGGTCGGCCGGGGAGCTGTTTTTT
few . TRBJ2-1 TRBV5-1 CASSSQLGNNEQFF TGCGCCAGCAGCTCCCAACTAGGTAACAATGAGCAGTTCTTC
. . TRBJ1-5 TRBV29-1 CSAVDGGNQPQHF TGCAGCGCTGTTGATGGGGGTAATCAGCCCCAGCATTTT
. TRBD2 TRBJ2-1 TRBV7-6 CASSLFSGPSYNEQFF TGTGCCAGCAGCCTCTTTAGCGGGCCCTCCTACAATGAGCAGTTCTTC
few TRBD1 TRBJ2-1 TRBV9 CASSGFTGGSYNEQFF TGTGCCAGCAGCGGCTTTACAGGGGGCTCCTACAATGAGCAGTTCTTC
many TRBD2 TRBJ2-3 TRBV20-1 CSARDRTSGSSTDTQYF TGCAGTGCTAGGGACCGAACTAGCGGGAGCAGCACAGATACGCAGTATTTT
many . TRBJ1-3 TRBV7-9 CASSSSGAGNTIYF TGTGCCAGCAGCTCCTCGGGAGCAGGAAACACCATATATTTT
few TRBD1 TRBJ1-1 TRBV7-2 CASSPVTGRDTEAFF TGTGCCAGCAGCCCCGTGACAGGGCGGGACACTGAAGCTTTCTTT
. . TRBJ1-1 TRBV29-1 CSVAHNTEAFF TGCAGCGTTGCCCACAACACTGAAGCTTTCTTT
many . TRBJ2-1 TRBV20-1 CSADRTVYNEQFF TGCAGTGCTGACCGGACAGTATACAATGAGCAGTTCTTC
. . TRBJ2-1 TRBV29-1 CSVLISGLVSYNEQFF TGCAGCGTACTTATCAGCGGGTTGGTTTCCTACAATGAGCAGTTCTTC
. . TRBJ2-1 TRBV20-1 CSVGGGAGMNEQFF TGCAGTGTCGGGGGCGGGGCCGGGATGAATGAGCAGTTCTTC
few . TRBJ2-1 TRBV20-1 CSARDGRHRSYNEQFF TGCAGTGCTAGAGATGGGCGACACCGTTCCTACAATGAGCAGTTCTTC
. TRBD2 TRBJ2-2 TRBV7-2 CASSLARTSRTGELFF TGTGCCAGCAGCTTAGCTCGGACTAGTCGGACCGGGGAGCTGTTTTTT
many TRBD1 TRBJ2-1 TRBV24-1 CATSDPDRDLGDEQFF TGTGCCACCAGTGACCCCGACAGGGACCTGGGGGATGAGCAGTTCTTC
few TRBD2 TRBJ2-3 TRBV27 CASRRYSGASTDTQYF TGTGCCAGCAGACGATATAGCGGGGCTAGCACAGATACGCAGTATTTT
. TRBD2 TRBJ2-3 TRBV29-1 CSVRTSGVTDTQYF TGCAGCGTACGGACTAGCGGGGTGACAGATACGCAGTATTTT
few . TRBJ2-3 TRBV15 CATSRDWDGGTTTDTQYF TGTGCCACCAGCAGAGATTGGGATGGGGGCACTACGACAGATACGCAGTATTTT
. TRBD2 TRBJ2-1 TRBV12-3/TRBV12-4 CASSSAGGYTEQFF TGTGCCAGCAGTTCGGCGGGAGGGTACACTGAGCAGTTCTTC
few . TRBJ2-7 TRBV20-1 CSAEGRWGSSYEQYF TGCAGTGCGGAGGGGAGGTGGGGAAGCTCCTACGAGCAGTACTTC
. TRBD1 TRBJ1-1 TRBV7-8 CASSPRTGASEAFF TGTGCCAGCAGCCCCCGGACAGGGGCCTCTGAAGCTTTCTTT
. . TRBJ1-5 TRBV7-9 CASSLGGGDGNQPQHF TGTGCCAGCAGCTTAGGAGGAGGGGATGGCAATCAGCCCCAGCATTTT
. TRBD2 TRBJ2-4 TRBV20-1 CSACEGTSDPGYIQYF TGCAGTGCTTGTGAGGGGACTAGCGACCCGGGGTACATTCAGTACTTC
. TRBD2 TRBJ2-7 TRBV20-1 CSAEGGRSNEQYF TGCAGTGCTGAGGGCGGGAGGAGCAACGAGCAGTACTTC
. . TRBJ2-2 TRBV18 CASSPPVRNTGELFF TGTGCCAGCTCACCACCAGTCAGGAACACCGGGGAGCTGTTTTTT
many . TRBJ2-6 TRBV5-1 CASSLDGGSGANVLTF TGCGCCAGCAGCTTGGACGGGGGCTCTGGGGCCAACGTCCTGACTTTC
many TRBD1 TRBJ2-7 TRBV27 CASSWDRSSYEQYF TGTGCCAGCAGTTGGGACAGGAGCTCCTACGAGCAGTACTTC
few TRBD2 TRBJ2-1 TRBV5-1 CASSSLTISGTPVEQFF TGCGCCAGCAGCTCCCTCACGATTAGCGGGACGCCGGTTGAGCAGTTCTTC
many . TRBJ2-2 TRBV20-1 CSARPRVRSSTGELFF TGCAGTGCTAGACCACGAGTCCGTTCGAGCACCGGGGAGCTGTTTTTT
few TRBD2 TRBJ2-1 TRBV20-1 CSASPLWTSGRAVRFF TGCAGTGCTAGTCCCCTCTGGACTAGCGGGAGGGCCGTTAGGTTCTTC
many TRBD2 TRBJ2-1 TRBV6-2/TRBV6-3 CASSYASGIREQFF TGTGCCAGCAGTTACGCTAGCGGGATACGTGAGCAGTTCTTC
many . TRBJ1-5 TRBV20-1 CSARDGRIGNQPQHF TGCAGTGCTAGAGATGGGAGGATCGGAAATCAGCCCCAGCATTTT
many . TRBJ1-1 TRBV29-1 CSVDRGSWTEAFF TGCAGCGTTGACCGGGGTAGTTGGACTGAAGCTTTCTTT
. . TRBJ2-2 TRBV7-9 CARGPGLSGELFF TGTGCCAGGGGCCCAGGACTATCCGGGGAGCTGTTTTTT
. . TRBJ1-4 TRBV9 CASSVAGGFNEKLFF TGTGCCAGCAGCGTAGCTGGGGGGTTTAATGAAAAACTGTTTTTT
. TRBD2 TRBJ2-1 TRBV25-1 CASSELKREVDNEQFF TGTGCCAGCAGTGAATTAAAACGGGAGGTTGACAATGAGCAGTTCTTC
few . TRBJ2-7 TRBV5-6 CASSSQSVPPEQYF TGTGCCAGCAGCTCCCAGTCCGTCCCTCCCGAGCAGTACTTC
few TRBD1 TRBJ1-6 TRBV4-1 CASSQVGRTGYSPLHF TGCGCCAGCAGCCAAGTAGGTCGGACAGGGTATTCACCCCTCCACTTT
many . TRBJ2-1 TRBV7-3 CASSLQLSNEQFF TGTGCCAGCAGCTTACAGCTATCCAATGAGCAGTTCTTC
few . TRBJ2-2 TRBV10-3 CAIRGISTGELFF TGTGCCATCAGGGGGATTTCCACCGGGGAGCTGTTTTTT
few . TRBJ2-7 TRBV18 CASSPSAYEQYF TGTGCCAGCTCACCATCGGCCTACGAGCAGTACTTC